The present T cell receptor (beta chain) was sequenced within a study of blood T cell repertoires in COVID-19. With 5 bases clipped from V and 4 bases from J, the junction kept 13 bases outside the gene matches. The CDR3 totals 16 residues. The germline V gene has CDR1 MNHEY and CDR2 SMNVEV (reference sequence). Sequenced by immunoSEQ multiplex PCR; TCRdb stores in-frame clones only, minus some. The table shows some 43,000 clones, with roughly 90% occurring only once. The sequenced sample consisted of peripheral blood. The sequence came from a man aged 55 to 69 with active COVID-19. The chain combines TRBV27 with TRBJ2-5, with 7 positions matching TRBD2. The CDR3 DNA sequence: TGTGCCAGCAGTCCCTGGACTAGGGACTTTATAGAGACCCAGTACTTC. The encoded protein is CASSPWTRDFIETQYF.